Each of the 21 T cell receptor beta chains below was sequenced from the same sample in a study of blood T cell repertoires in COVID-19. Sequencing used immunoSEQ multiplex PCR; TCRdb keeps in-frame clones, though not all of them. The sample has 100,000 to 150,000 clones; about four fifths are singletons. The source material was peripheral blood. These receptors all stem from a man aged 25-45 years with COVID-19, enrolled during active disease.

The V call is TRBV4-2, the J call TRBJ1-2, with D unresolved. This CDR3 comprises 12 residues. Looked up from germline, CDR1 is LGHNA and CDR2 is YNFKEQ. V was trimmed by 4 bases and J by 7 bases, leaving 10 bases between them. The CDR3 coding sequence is TGTGCCAGCAGCCCGGGGTTAGGTGGCTACACCTTC. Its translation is CASSPGLGGYTF.

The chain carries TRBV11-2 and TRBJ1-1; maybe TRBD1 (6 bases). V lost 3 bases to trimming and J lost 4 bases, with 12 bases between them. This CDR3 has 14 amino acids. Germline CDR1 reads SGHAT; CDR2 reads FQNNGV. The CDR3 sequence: CASSLGGAGTEAFF. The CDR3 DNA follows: TGTGCCAGCAGCTTGGGGGGGGCAGGCACTGAAGCTTTCTTT.

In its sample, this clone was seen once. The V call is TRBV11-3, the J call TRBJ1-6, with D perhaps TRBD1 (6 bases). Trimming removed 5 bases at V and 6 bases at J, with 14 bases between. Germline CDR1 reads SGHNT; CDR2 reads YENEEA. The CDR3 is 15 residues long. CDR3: CASSQGGRSNSPLHF. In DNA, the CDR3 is TGTGCCAGCAGCCAAGGGGGACGGTCTAATTCACCCCTCCACTTT. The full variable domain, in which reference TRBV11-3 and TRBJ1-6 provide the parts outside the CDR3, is EAGVVQSPRYKIIEKKQPVAFWCNPISGHNTLYWYLQNLGQGPELLIRYENEEAVDDSQLPKDRFSAERLKGVDSTLKIQPAELGDSAVYLCASSQGGRSNSPLHFGNGTRLTVT.

In nucleotides, the CDR3 is TGTGCCAGCAGCCAAGGGACACCTATCGGGCAGTACTTC. This encodes CASSQGTPIGQYF. This chain uses TRBV16 with TRBJ2-7; a weak D match, TRBD1 (6 bases). The ends were cut back, 2 bases at V and 9 bases at J, with 14 bases in the middle. CDR1 KGHSY and CDR2 FQNENV come from the germline V gene. CDR3 length: 13 amino acids.

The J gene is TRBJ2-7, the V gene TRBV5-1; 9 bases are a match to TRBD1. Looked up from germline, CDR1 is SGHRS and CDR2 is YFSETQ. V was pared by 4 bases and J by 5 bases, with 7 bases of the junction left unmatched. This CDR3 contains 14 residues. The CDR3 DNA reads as TGCGCCAGCAGCGGAGGACAGGGGTTCCACGAGCAGTACTTC. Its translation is CASSGGQGFHEQYF.

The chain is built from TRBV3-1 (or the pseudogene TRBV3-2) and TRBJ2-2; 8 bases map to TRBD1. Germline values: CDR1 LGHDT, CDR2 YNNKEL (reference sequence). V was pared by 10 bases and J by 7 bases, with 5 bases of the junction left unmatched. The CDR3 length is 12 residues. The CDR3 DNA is TGTGCCACGACAGGGGCGGGCGGGGAGCTGTTTTTT. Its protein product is CATTGAGGELFF.

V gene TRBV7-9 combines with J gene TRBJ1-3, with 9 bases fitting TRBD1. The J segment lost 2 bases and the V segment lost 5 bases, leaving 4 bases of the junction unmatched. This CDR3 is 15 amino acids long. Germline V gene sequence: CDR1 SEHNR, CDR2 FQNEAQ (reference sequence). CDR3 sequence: CASSEDRGAGNTIYF. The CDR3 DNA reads TGTGCCAGCAGCGAAGACAGGGGGGCTGGAAACACCATATATTTT. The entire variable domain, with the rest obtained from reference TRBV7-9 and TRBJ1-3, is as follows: DTGVSQNPRHKITKRGQNVTFRCDPISEHNRLYWYRQTLGQGPEFLTYFQNEAQLEKSRLLSDRFSAERPKGSFSTLEIQRTEQGDSAMYLCASSEDRGAGNTIYFGEGSWLTVV.

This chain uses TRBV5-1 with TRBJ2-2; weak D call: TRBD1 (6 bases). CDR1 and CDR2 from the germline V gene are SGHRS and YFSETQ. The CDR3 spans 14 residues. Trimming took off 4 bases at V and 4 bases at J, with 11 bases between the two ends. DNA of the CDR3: TGCGCCAGCAGCGGGGGCGGTCTCACCGGGGAGCTGTTTTTT. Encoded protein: CASSGGGLTGELFF.

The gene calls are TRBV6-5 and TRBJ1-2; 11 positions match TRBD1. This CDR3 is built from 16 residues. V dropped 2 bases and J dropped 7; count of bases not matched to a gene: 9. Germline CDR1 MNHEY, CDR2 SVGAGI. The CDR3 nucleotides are TGTGCCAGCAGTTACGGTGGGGGACAGGGGGAAGCTGGCTACACCTTC. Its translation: CASSYGGGQGEAGYTF.

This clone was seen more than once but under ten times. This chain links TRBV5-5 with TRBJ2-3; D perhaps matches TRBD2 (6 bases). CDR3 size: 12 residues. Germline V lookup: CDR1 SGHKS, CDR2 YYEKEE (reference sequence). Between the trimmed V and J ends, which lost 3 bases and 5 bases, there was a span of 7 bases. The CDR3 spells CASSSGLDTQYF. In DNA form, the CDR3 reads TGTGCCAGCAGCTCGGGACTAGATACGCAGTATTTT.

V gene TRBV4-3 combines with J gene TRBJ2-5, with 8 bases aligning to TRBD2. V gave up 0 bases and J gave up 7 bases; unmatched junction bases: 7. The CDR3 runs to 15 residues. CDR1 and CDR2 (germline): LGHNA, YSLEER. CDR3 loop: CASSQELAVRATQYF. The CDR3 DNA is TGCGCCAGCAGCCAAGAACTAGCGGTACGGGCGACCCAGTACTTC.

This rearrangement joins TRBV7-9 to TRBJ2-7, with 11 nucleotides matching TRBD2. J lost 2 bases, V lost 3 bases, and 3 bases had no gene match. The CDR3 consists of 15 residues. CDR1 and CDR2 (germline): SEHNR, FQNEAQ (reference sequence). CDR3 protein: CASSFGLAGTYEQYF. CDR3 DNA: TGTGCCAGCAGCTTCGGACTAGCGGGCACCTACGAGCAGTACTTC.

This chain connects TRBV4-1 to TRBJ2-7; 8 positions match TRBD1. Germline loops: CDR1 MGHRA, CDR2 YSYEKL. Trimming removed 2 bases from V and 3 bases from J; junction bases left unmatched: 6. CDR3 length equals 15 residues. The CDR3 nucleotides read TGCGCCAGCAGCCAAACACCGACAGGGGTCTACGAGCAGTACTTC. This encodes CASSQTPTGVYEQYF.

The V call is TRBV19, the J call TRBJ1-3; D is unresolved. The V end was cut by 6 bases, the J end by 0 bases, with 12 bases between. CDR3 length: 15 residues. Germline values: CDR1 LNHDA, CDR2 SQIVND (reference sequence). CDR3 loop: CASSTDFYSGNTIYF. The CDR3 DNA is TGTGCCAGTAGCACGGACTTTTACTCTGGAAACACCATATATTTT.

The CDR3 is CASSRKEGGTPDSPLHF. CDR3 DNA sequence: TGTGCCAGCAGCCGAAAAGAGGGAGGCACTCCTGATTCACCCCTCCACTTT. The V gene is TRBV4-2, the J gene TRBJ1-6, with D unresolved. CDR1 LGHNA and CDR2 YNFKEQ come from the germline V gene. The V end was cut by 4 bases, the J end by 8 bases, with 21 bases between. The CDR3 runs to 17 residues.

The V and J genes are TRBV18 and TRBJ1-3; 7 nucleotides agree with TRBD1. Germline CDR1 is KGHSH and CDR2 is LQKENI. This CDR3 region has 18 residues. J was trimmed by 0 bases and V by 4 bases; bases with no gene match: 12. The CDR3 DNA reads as TGTGCCAGCTCACTTGGGACAGTGCTGGACTACTCTGGAAACACCATATATTTT. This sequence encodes CASSLGTVLDYSGNTIYF. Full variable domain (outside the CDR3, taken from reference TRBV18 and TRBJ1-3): NAGVMQNPRHLVRRRGQEARLRCSPMKGHSHVYWYRQLPEEGLKFMVYLQKENIIDESGMPKERFSAEFPKEGPSILRIQQVVRGDSAAYFCASSLGTVLDYSGNTIYFGEGSWLTVV.

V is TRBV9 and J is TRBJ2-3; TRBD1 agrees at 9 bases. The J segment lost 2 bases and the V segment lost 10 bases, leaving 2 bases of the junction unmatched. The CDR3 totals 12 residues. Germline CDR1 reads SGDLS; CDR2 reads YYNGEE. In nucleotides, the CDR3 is TGTGCCGGACAGGGGTTCACAGATACGCAGTATTTT. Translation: CAGQGFTDTQYF.

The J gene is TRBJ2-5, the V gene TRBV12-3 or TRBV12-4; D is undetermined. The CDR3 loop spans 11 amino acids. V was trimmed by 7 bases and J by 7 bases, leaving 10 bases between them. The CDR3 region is CASTLSGTQYF. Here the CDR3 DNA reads TGTGCCAGCACTCTGTCGGGGACCCAGTACTTC.

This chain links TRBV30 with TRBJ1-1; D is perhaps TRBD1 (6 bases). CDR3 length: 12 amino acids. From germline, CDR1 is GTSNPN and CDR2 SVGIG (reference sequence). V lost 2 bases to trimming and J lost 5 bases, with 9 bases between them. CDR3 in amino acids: CAWSTGRTEAFF. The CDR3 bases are TGTGCCTGGAGTACAGGGCGGACTGAAGCTTTCTTT.

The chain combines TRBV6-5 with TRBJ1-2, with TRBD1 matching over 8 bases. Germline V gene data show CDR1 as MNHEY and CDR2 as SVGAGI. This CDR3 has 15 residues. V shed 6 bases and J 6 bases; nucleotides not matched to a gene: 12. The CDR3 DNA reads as TGTGCCAGCAGATCTTTTTCAGGGGGCCTCGATGGCTACACCTTC. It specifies CASRSFSGGLDGYTF.

CDR3 in amino acids: CASSQEGGRNSGANVLTF. The CDR3 DNA follows: TGTGCCAGCAGCCAAGAGGGGGGGCGCAATTCTGGGGCCAACGTCCTGACTTTC. V is TRBV3-1 (or the pseudogene TRBV3-2) and J is TRBJ2-6; TRBD2 might be the D (7 bases). Trimming removed 0 bases at V and 1 base at J, with 13 bases between. The germline CDR1 and CDR2 sequences are LGHDT and YNNKEL (reference sequence). CDR3 length: 18 amino acids.